Presented here are 17 T cell receptor beta chains from one specimen sequenced in a study of blood T cell repertoires in COVID-19 (TCRdb year 2020). The library was obtained by the immunoSEQ multiplex PCR assay. TCRdb stores this immuneACCESS table with in-frame sequences only. Part of the clones is absent; in the studies checked, under half of the shortfall reflects unresolved V genes, and no reason is known for the rest. The sample includes hundreds of thousands of clones, with 80% to 90% observed a single time. The ten largest make up more than 0.8% of the sample. The sample was PBMCs or T cells enriched from blood (not recorded which). These receptors were collected from a man aged 18-30 years who had recovered from COVID-19.

This clone was detected once. This chain joins TRBV29-1 and TRBJ2-5; 9 nucleotides match TRBD1. The CDR3 consists of 14 residues. Per germline, CDR1 SQVTM and CDR2 ANQGSEA. The J segment lost 1 base and the V segment lost 1 base, leaving 1 base of the junction unmatched. CDR3 loop: CSVEGDRVQETQYF. CDR3 sequence (DNA): TGCAGCGTTGAAGGGGACAGGGTCCAAGAGACCCAGTACTTC.

CDR3 sequence (DNA): TGCAGCGTTGATCGGAGGAGCTCCTACGAGCAGTACTTC. This translates into CSVDRRSSYEQYF. This chain links TRBV29-1 with TRBJ2-7; D perhaps matches TRBD2 (5 bases). In germline, CDR1 is SQVTM, CDR2 ANQGSEA. Deletions cut 3 bases from V and 0 bases from J, with 9 bases between. This CDR3 has 13 residues.

This clone was counted many times. The gene calls are TRBV25-1 and TRBJ2-3; weak D call: TRBD1 (5 bases). CDR1 MGHDK and CDR2 SYGVNS come from the germline V gene. The CDR3 has 15 amino acids. V shed 2 bases and J shed 2 bases, with 11 bases lying between them. In DNA, the CDR3 is TGTGCCAGCAGTGAAACCCGACAGCCCACAGATACGCAGTATTTT. As protein: CASSETRQPTDTQYF.

The chain links TRBV27 to TRBJ2-7; D remains ambiguous. The length of the CDR3 is 14 residues. Germline V CDR1 and CDR2: MNHEY, SMNVEV (reference sequence). V lost 0 bases to trimming and J lost 1 base, with 7 bases between them. CDR3 coding DNA: TGTGCCAGCAGTTTATCCCCCAGATCCTACGAGCAGTACTTC. Translated, it gives CASSLSPRSYEQYF.

This rearrangement joins TRBV5-4 to TRBJ1-2; D unresolved. The ends were cut back, 2 bases at V and 4 bases at J, with 9 bases in the middle. CDR1 is SGHNT and CDR2 is YYREEE in the germline V gene (reference sequence). The length of the CDR3 is 13 residues. CDR3 region: CASSFSGAYGYTF. Written as DNA, the CDR3 is TGTGCCAGCAGCTTTTCGGGAGCCTATGGCTACACCTTC.

The CDR3 reads CASSLSGGGNTEAFF. The CDR3 nucleotides read TGTGCCAGCTCCCTATCGGGAGGGGGAAACACTGAAGCTTTCTTT. The chain combines TRBV18 with TRBJ1-1, with D perhaps TRBD1 (6 bases). Germline CDR1 KGHSH, CDR2 LQKENI. The CDR3 runs 15 residues. With 6 bases removed from V and 2 bases from J, the gap between germline ends came to 16 bases.

This clone was counted once. This sequence joins TRBV28 and TRBJ2-2; D perhaps matches TRBD1 (6 bases). Trimming cost V 2 bases and J 0 bases, with 7 bases left between them. This CDR3 has 15 amino acids. CDR1 is MDHEN and CDR2 is SYDVKM in the germline V gene. The CDR3, as DNA: TGTGCCAGCAGTTTACCAGGGGCGAACACCGGGGAGCTGTTTTTT. This translates into CASSLPGANTGELFF. Full variable domain (rest looked up from reference TRBV28 and TRBJ2-2): DVKVTQSSRYLVKRTGEKVFLECVQDMDHENMFWYRQDPGLGLRLIYFSYDVKMKEKGDIPEGYSVSREKKERFSLILESASTNQTSMYLCASSLPGANTGELFFGEGSRLTVL.

J is TRBJ2-2 and V is TRBV28, with D perhaps matching TRBD2 (5 bases). Germline CDR1 and CDR2: MDHEN and SYDVKM. Trimming shortened V by 4 bases and J by 4 bases, and 16 bases separated the two germline ends. The CDR3 has 16 residues. For the CDR3, the DNA is TGTGCCAGCAGTTCCGCCGTCAGCGGTCTCACCGGGGAGCTGTTTTTT. This sequence encodes CASSSAVSGLTGELFF.

The gene calls are TRBV28 and TRBJ1-5, with TRBD1 identical over 7 bases. Germline V CDR1 and CDR2: MDHEN, SYDVKM. Losses at the gene ends were 7 bases for V and 6 bases for J; bases not matched to a gene: 6. The CDR3 consists of 13 residues. This chain's CDR3 is CASTLTGTQPQHF. The DNA for the CDR3 is TGTGCCAGCACCCTGACAGGGACTCAGCCCCAGCATTTT.

The genes are TRBV4-1 and TRBJ1-2; 7 positions match TRBD1. The trim removed 2 bases at V and 3 bases at J, leaving 9 bases unmatched. Germline CDR1 and CDR2: MGHRA and YSYEKL. The CDR3 extends over 16 amino acids. CDR3: CASSQRPGQKDYGYTF. CDR3 nucleotide sequence: TGCGCCAGCAGCCAACGCCCGGGACAGAAAGACTATGGCTACACCTTC.

This rearrangement joins TRBV28 to TRBJ1-5; the D gene is possibly TRBD1 (5 bases). The CDR3 is 17 amino acids. Germline assignment: CDR1 MDHEN and CDR2 SYDVKM. V was cut by 2 bases and J by 6 bases, with 20 bases left in between. The CDR3, as DNA: TGTGCCAGCAGTTTAAAATCCTGGGAAGGGGTCATTCAGCCCCAGCATTTT. Its protein is CASSLKSWEGVIQPQHF.

V gene TRBV10-3 combines with J gene TRBJ2-5; TRBD2 might be the D (6 bases). Trimming shortened V by 2 bases and J by 2 bases, and 12 bases separated the two germline ends. CDR3 length: 15 amino acids. Germline CDR1 is ENHRY and CDR2 is SYGVKD. The CDR3 loop reads CAISELGGPQETQYF. The DNA of the CDR3 is TGTGCCATCAGTGAGCTCGGGGGTCCTCAAGAGACCCAGTACTTC.

The chain has TRBV28 and TRBJ2-1; TRBD2 matches 11 bases. This CDR3 spans 21 amino acids. Per germline, CDR1 MDHEN and CDR2 SYDVKM. V was clipped by 5 bases and J by 5 bases; unmatched bases: 23. This CDR3 reads CASSPDQHTWGLAVSNNEQFF. In DNA, the CDR3 is TGTGCCAGCAGTCCCGACCAACACACTTGGGGACTAGCGGTGTCTAACAATGAGCAGTTCTTC.

This clone came up once. The chain has TRBV3-1 (or the pseudogene TRBV3-2) and TRBJ1-2, with TRBD1 matching 7 bases. Losses at the gene ends were 4 bases for V and 6 bases for J; bases not matched to a gene: 14. The CDR3 spans 16 residues. The germline CDR1 and CDR2 sequences are LGHDT and YNNKEL (reference sequence). The DNA of the CDR3 is TGTGCCAGCAGCCCCCGACAGGGTGGATATTCAGATGGCTACACCTTC. It specifies CASSPRQGGYSDGYTF.

Note on this clone: This specimen includes other DNA sequences encoding the same CDR3. The CDR3 region is CASSLDRDTQYF. The CDR3 DNA reads as TGCGCCAGCAGCTTGGACCGGGATACGCAGTATTTT. The chain employs TRBV5-1 and TRBJ2-3; D not certain. The CDR3 extends over 12 amino acids. Germline V gene sequence: CDR1 SGHRS, CDR2 YFSETQ. V was trimmed by 0 bases and J by 6 bases, leaving 5 bases between them. Full variable domain (missing parts from reference TRBV5-1 and TRBJ2-3): KAGVTQTPRYLIKTRGQQVTLSCSPISGHRSVSWYQQTPGQGLQFLFEYFSETQRNKGNFPGRFSGRQFSNSRSEMNVSTLELGDSALYLCASSLDRDTQYFGPGTRLTVL.

The chain uses TRBV28 and TRBJ2-7, with D possibly matching TRBD2 (6 bases). Germline CDR1 and CDR2: MDHEN and SYDVKM. The CDR3 has 14 amino acids. With 6 bases removed from V and 7 bases from J, the gap between germline ends came to 19 bases. CDR3 loop: CASSQTSITTEQYF. Written as DNA, the CDR3 is TGTGCCAGCAGCCAGACTAGTATAACTACGGAGCAGTACTTC.

V gene TRBV5-1 combines with J gene TRBJ2-7; 8 bases are shared with TRBD2. Trimming removed 4 bases from V and 3 bases from J; junction bases left unmatched: 12. CDR3 length: 16 residues. The V gene's germline CDR1 is SGHRS and CDR2 YFSETQ. In nucleotides, the CDR3 is TGCGCCAGCAGCCCGGGAGGGCAGGGAAGTAGCTACGAGCAGTACTTC. Translated: CASSPGGQGSSYEQYF.